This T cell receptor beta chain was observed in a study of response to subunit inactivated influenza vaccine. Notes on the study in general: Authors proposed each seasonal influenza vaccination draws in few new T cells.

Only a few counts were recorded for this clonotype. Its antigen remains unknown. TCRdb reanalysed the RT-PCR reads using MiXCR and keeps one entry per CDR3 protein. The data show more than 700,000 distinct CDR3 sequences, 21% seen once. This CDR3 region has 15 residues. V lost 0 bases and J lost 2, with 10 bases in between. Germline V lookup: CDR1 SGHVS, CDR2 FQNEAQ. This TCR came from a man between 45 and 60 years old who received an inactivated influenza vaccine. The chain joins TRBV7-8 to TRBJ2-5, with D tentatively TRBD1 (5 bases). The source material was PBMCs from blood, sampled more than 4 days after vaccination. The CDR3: CASSLAPGLQETQYF. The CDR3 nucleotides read TGTGCCAGCAGCTTAGCGCCAGGGTTACAAGAGACCCAGTACTTC.